These 5 T cell receptor beta chains share one sample of origin, sequenced in a study of blood T cell repertoires in COVID-19. Some clones are missing from TCRdb's copy, which holds only in-frame ones; the method was immunoSEQ multiplex PCR. The sample holds about 310,000 clones, about 85% seen once. Source material: peripheral blood. Receptor source: a young man with active or convalescent COVID-19.

V gene TRBV5-1 combines with J gene TRBJ2-1; 9 bases are a match to TRBD2. This CDR3 is 18 amino acids long. CDR1 and CDR2 (germline): SGHRS, YFSETQ. V lost 4 bases, J lost 0 bases, and 11 bases stayed unmatched. CDR3 sequence (DNA): TGCGCCAGCAGCCGCAGGACTAGCGAGTACAGCTCCTACAATGAGCAGTTCTTC. This gives the protein CASSRRTSEYSSYNEQFF.

This CDR3 reads CASSHEYRVEAFF. The DNA for the CDR3 is TGTGCCAGCAGCCATGAATACAGGGTTGAAGCTTTCTTT. V and J are TRBV3-1 (or the pseudogene TRBV3-2) and TRBJ1-1; D is perhaps TRBD1 (6 bases). Trimming removed 3 bases at V and 7 bases at J, with 12 bases between. CDR3 size: 13 residues. The germline CDR1 and CDR2 sequences are LGHDT and YNNKEL (reference sequence).

The chain is built from TRBV5-1 and TRBJ1-1; no clear D. This CDR3 is 14 amino acids long. Germline-derived CDR1 and CDR2 are SGHRS and YFSETQ. Trimming removed 1 base from V and 8 bases from J, with 15 bases in between. The CDR3 region has the DNA TGCGCCAGCAGCTTGCCGAACACCCTGGAGGAAGCTTTCTTT. Its translation is CASSLPNTLEEAFF.

The J gene is TRBJ1-2, the V gene TRBV5-1; TRBD1 aligns across 7 bases. The ends lost 0 bases at V and 4 bases at J; junction bases unmatched: 6. The CDR3 spans 15 residues. The germline V gene has CDR1 SGHRS and CDR2 YFSETQ. In nucleotides, the CDR3 is TGCGCCAGCAGCTTGGTAGCAGGGGGAACCTATGGCTACACCTTC. The encoded protein is CASSLVAGGTYGYTF.

The rearrangement links TRBV7-9 to TRBJ2-5, with D perhaps TRBD1 (5 bases). The CDR3 is 13 residues long. Trimming left V 5 bases short and J 1 base short, with 8 bases between. Germline CDR1 reads SEHNR; CDR2 reads FQNEAQ (reference sequence). The CDR3 spells CASSTTVQETQYF. In nucleotides, the CDR3 is TGTGCCAGCAGCACGACAGTCCAAGAGACCCAGTACTTC.